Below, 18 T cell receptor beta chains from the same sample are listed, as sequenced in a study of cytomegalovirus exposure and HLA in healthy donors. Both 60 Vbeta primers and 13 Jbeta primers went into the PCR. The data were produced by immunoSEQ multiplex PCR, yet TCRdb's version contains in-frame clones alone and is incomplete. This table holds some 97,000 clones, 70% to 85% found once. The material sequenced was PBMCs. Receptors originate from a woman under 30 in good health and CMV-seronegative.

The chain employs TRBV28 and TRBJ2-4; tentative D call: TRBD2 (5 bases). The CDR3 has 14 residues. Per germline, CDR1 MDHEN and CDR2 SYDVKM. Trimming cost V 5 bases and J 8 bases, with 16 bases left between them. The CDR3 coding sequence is TGTGCCAGCAGTACTCCGGGAAGGTCGGACATTCAGTACTTC. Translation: CASSTPGRSDIQYF.

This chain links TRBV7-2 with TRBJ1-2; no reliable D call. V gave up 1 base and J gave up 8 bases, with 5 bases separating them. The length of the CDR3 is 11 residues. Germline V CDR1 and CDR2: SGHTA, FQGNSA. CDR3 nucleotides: TGTGCCAGCAGCTTAGGTGGCGGCTACACCTTC. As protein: CASSLGGGYTF.

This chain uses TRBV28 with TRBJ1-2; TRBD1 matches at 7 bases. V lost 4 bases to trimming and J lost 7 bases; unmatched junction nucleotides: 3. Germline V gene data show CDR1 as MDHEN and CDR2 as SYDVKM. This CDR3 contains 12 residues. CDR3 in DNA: TGTGCCAGCAGTTCAGACAGGGTTGGCTACACCTTC. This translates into CASSSDRVGYTF.

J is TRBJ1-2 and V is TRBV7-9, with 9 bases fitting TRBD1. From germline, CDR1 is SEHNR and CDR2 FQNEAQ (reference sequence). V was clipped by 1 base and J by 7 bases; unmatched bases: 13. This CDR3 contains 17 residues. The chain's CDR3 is CASSLGPSGTGQGGYTF. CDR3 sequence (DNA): TGTGCCAGCAGCTTAGGGCCCTCCGGGACAGGGCAGGGTGGCTACACCTTC.

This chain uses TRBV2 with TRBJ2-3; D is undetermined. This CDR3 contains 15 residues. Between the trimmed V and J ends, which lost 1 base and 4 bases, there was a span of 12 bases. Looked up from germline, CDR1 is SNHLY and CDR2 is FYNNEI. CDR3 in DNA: TGTGCCAGCAGTGAAGTTTTCCTAGTGCCAGATACGCAGTATTTT. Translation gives CASSEVFLVPDTQYF.

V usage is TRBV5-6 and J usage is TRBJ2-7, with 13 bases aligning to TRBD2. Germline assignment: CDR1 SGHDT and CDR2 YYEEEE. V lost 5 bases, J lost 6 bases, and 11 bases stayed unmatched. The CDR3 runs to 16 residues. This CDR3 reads CASRLFGLAGDPEQYF. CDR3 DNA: TGTGCCAGCAGGTTATTCGGACTAGCGGGAGACCCCGAGCAGTACTTC.

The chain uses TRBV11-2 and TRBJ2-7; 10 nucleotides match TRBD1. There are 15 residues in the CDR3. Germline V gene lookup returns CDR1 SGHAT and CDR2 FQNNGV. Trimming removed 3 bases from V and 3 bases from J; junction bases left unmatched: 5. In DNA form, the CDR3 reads TGTGCCAGCAGCTTTGGGACAGGGGAATTCTACGAGCAGTACTTC. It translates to CASSFGTGEFYEQYF.

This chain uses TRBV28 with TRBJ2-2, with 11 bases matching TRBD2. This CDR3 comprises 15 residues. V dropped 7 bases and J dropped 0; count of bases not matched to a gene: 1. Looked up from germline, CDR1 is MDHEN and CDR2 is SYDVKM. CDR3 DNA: TGTGCCAGCAAACTAGCGGGAGCGAACACCGGGGAGCTGTTTTTT. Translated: CASKLAGANTGELFF.

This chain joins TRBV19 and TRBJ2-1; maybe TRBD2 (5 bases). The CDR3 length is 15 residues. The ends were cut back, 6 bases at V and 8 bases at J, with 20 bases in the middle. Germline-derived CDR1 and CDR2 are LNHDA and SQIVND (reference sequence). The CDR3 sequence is CASSDILGTSDEQFF. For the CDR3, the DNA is TGTGCCAGTAGCGATATACTAGGAACCTCCGATGAGCAGTTCTTC.

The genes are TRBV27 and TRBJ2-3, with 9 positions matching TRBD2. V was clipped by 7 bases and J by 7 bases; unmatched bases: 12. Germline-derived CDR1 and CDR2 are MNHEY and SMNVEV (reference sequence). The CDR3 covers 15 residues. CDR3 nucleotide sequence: TGTGCCAGCATCCCGACTAGCGGAGAATTATATACGCAGTATTTT. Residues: CASIPTSGELYTQYF.

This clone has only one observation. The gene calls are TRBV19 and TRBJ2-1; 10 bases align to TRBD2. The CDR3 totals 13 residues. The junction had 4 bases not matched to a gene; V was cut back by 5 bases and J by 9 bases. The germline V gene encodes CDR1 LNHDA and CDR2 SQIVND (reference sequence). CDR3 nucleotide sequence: TGTGCCAGTAGTCCAGCGGGGGGGCCTGAGCAGTTCTTC. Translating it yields CASSPAGGPEQFF.

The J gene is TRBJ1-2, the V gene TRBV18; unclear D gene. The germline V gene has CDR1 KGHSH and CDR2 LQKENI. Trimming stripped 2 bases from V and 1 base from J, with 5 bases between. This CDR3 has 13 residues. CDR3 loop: CASSPLDNYGYTF. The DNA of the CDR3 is TGTGCCAGCTCACCATTAGATAACTATGGCTACACCTTC.

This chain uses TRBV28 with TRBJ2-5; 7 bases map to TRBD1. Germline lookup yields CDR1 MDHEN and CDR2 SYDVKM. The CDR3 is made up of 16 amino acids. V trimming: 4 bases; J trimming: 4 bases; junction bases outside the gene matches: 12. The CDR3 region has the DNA TGTGCCAGCAGTTCCCGGACAGGAGCTTCCCGAGAGACCCAGTACTTC. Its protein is CASSSRTGASRETQYF.

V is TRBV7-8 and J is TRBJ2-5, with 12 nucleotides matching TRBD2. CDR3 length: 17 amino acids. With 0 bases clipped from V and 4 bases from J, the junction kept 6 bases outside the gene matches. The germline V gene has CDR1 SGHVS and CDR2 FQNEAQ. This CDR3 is CASSLALAGGPGETQYF. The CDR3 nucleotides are TGTGCCAGCAGCTTAGCTCTAGCGGGAGGGCCGGGAGAGACCCAGTACTTC.

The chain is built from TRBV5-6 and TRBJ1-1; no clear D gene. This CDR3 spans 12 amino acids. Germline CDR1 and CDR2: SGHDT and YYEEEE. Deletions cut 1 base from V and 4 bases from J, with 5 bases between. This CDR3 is CASSLSRTEAFF. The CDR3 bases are TGTGCCAGCAGCTTGTCGCGCACTGAAGCTTTCTTT.

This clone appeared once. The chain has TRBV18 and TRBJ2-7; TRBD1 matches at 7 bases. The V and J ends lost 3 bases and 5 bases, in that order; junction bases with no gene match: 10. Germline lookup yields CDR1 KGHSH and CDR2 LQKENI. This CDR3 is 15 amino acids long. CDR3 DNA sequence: TGTGCCAGCTCACCGCCCGACAGGGTGTCACACGAGCAGTACTTC. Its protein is CASSPPDRVSHEQYF.

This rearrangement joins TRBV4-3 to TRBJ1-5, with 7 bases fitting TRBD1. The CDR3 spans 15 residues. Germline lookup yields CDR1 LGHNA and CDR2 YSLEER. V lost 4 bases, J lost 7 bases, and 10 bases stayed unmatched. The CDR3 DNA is TGCGCCAGCAGCCCAGATACAGGGGTAGAACAGCCCCAGCATTTT. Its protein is CASSPDTGVEQPQHF.

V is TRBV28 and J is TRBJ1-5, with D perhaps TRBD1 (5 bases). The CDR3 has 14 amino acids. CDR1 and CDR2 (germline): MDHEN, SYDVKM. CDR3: CAGRGGGTNQPQHF. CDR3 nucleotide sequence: TGTGCTGGGCGGGGCGGGGGAACCAATCAGCCCCAGCATTTT.